This entry describes one T cell receptor beta chain. This entry belongs to a study of blood T cell repertoires in COVID-19. Across the whole study: Collection of acute and convalescent COVID-19 samples took place in the United States, Italy and Spain. PBMCs, B-cell-depleted T cells, or T cells provided the cDNA or gDNA that made up the material.

Sequenced by immunoSEQ multiplex PCR; TCRdb stores in-frame clones only, minus some. The sample carries 200,000 to 250,000 clones, approximately 84% recorded once. Unmatched junction bases numbered 7, after V lost 4 bases and J lost 2 bases. The length of the CDR3 is 16 residues. Germline V gene sequence: CDR1 SGHNT, CDR2 YYREEE (reference sequence). The sequence was obtained from a woman aged 25 to 39 who had recovered from COVID-19. V usage is TRBV5-4 and J usage is TRBJ2-5, with 11 bases matching TRBD2. The sample consisted of peripheral blood. CDR3 residues: CASSLNVAGGQETQYF. CDR3 sequence (DNA): TGTGCCAGCAGCCTCAACGTAGCGGGAGGGCAAGAGACCCAGTACTTC.